This T cell receptor (beta chain) was documented in a study of T-cell reconstitution after alpha-beta-depleted transplantation in children. General study findings and limits: For some patients, TCRbeta diversity was high at day 60 because of recipient T cells and thymic progenitors that survived. The authors attributed T-cell counts and diversity one year after transplant mostly to newly produced T cells.

J lost 3 bases, V lost 6 bases, and 3 bases had no gene match. Germline-derived CDR1 and CDR2 are MNHNS and SASEGT. The CDR3 contains 14 residues. Molecular barcoding with unique molecular identifiers was used for the TCRbeta library. Using its own MiXCR run on the PCR reads, TCRdb lists one record per CDR3 protein. Among 800,000 to 1,000,000 distinct CDR3 sequences listed, roughly 29% were seen once. This clonotype has at least ten counts. Its target is unknown. This TCR was sampled from a boy in the first two years of life who had a stem cell transplant for SCID, so the T cells may come from the graft donor. The source material was PBMCs, mostly from graft donor cells, sampled 360 days after TCRalphabeta/CD19-depleted stem cell transplant. This chain links TRBV6-1 with TRBJ2-3, with TRBD1 identical over 10 bases. This chain's CDR3 is CASRRDRGTDTQYF. Here the CDR3 DNA reads TGTGCCAGCAGGCGGGACAGGGGAACAGATACGCAGTATTTT.